The following is a T cell receptor beta chain sequence with its context. The method was immunoSEQ multiplex PCR; TCRdb's version includes in-frame clones alone and lacks a portion of them. The sample lists more than 300,000 clones; more than 80% were seen once. These data are taken from a study of cytomegalovirus exposure and HLA in healthy donors. The CDR3 extends over 15 amino acids. Germline V gene data show CDR1 as MNHEY and CDR2 as SMNVEV (reference sequence). V trimming: 2 bases; J trimming: 7 bases; junction bases outside the gene matches: 4. This TCR was sampled from a woman under 30 in good health and CMV-seronegative. The J gene is TRBJ2-1, the V gene TRBV27, with 11 bases lining up with TRBD1. Sequenced material: PBMCs. CDR3 in amino acids: CASSLGTGGGNEQFF. DNA for the CDR3: TGTGCCAGCAGTTTAGGGACAGGGGGGGGTAATGAGCAGTTCTTC.